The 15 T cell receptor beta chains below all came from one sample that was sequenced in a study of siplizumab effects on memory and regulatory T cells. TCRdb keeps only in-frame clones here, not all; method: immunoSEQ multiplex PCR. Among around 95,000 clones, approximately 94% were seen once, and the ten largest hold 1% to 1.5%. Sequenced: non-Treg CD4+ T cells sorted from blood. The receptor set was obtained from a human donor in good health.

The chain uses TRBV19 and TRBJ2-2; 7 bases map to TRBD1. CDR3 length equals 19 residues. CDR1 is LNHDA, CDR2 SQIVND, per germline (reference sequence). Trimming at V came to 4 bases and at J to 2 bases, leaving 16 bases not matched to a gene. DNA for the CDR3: TGTGCCAGTAGTACAGTGCAAATCCTAGACAGGGTAAACACCGGGGAGCTGTTTTTT. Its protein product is CASSTVQILDRVNTGELFF.

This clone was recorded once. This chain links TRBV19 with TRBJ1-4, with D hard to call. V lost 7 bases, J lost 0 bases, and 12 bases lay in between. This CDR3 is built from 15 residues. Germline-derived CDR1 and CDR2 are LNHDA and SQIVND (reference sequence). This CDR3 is CASTHTGATNEKLFF. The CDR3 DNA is TGTGCCAGTACCCATACTGGCGCAACTAATGAAAAACTGTTTTTT.

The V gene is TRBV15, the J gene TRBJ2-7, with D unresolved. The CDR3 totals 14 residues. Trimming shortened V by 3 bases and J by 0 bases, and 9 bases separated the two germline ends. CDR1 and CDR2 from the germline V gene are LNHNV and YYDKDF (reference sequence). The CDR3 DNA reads TGTGCCACCAGCAGGGGAAAGAGCTCCTACGAGCAGTACTTC. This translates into CATSRGKSSYEQYF.

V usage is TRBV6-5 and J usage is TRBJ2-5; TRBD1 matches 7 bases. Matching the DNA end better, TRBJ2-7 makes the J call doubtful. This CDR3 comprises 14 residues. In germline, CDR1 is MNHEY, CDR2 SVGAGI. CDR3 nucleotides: TGTGCCAGCAGTTTAAACAGGGGCTCCTACGAGCAGTACTTC. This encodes CASSLNRGSYEQYF.

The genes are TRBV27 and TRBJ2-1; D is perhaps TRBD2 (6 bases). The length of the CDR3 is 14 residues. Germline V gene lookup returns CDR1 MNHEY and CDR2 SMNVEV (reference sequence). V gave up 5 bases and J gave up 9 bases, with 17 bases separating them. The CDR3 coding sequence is TGTGCCAGCAGTCAAAGGAGGGTATCCGTTGAGCAGTTCTTC. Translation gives CASSQRRVSVEQFF.

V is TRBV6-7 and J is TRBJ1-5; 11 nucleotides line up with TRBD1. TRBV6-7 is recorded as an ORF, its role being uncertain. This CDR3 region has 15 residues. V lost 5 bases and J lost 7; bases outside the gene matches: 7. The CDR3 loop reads CASSRRDRGYQPQHF. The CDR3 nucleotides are TGTGCCAGCAGTCGCCGGGACAGGGGGTACCAGCCCCAGCATTTT.

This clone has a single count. CDR3 in DNA: TGTGCCAGCAACTCCTCGAGGGGTTCCGGGGCCAACGTCCTGACTTTC. Translated, it gives CASNSSRGSGANVLTF. This chain uses TRBV14 with TRBJ2-6; D assignment may be TRBD1 or TRBD2 (5 bases each). This CDR3 is built from 16 residues. The V end lost 7 bases, the J end lost 4 bases, and 17 bases lay between the germline ends. Germline CDR1 is SGHDN and CDR2 is FVKESK.

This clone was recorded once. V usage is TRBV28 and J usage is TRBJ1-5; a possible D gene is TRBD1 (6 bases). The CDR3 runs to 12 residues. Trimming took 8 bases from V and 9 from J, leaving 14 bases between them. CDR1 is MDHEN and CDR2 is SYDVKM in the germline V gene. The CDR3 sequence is CASVPGAGPQHF. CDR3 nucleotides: TGTGCCAGCGTCCCAGGGGCGGGGCCCCAGCATTTT.

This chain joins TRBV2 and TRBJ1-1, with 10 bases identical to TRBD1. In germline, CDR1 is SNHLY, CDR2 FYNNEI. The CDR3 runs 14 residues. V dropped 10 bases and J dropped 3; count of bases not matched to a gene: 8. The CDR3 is CANRPTGGDTEAFF. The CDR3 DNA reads TGTGCCAACAGGCCGACAGGGGGCGACACTGAAGCTTTCTTT.

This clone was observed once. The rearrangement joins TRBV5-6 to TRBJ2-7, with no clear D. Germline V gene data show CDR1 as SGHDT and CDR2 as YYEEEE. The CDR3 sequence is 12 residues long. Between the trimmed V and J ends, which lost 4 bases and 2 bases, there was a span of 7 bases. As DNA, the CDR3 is TGTGCCAGCAGCGCTGCCCCCTACGAGCAGTACTTC. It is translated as CASSAAPYEQYF.

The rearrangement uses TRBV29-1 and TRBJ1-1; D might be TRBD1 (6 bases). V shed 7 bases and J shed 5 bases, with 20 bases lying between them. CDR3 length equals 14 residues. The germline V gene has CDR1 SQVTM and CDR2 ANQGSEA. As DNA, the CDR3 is TGCAGCGCCACATCCGGGGGGGCGGATACTGAAGCTTTCTTT. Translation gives CSATSGGADTEAFF.

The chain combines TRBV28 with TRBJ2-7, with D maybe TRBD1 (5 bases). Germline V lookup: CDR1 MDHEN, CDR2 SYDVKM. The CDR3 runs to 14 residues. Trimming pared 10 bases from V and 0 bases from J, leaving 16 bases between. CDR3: CAISFSTASYEQYF. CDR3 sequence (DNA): TGTGCCATCAGCTTTTCGACAGCCTCCTACGAGCAGTACTTC.

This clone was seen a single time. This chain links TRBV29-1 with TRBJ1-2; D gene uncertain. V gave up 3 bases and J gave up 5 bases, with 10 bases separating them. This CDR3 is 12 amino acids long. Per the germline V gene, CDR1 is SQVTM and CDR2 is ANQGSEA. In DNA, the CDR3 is TGCAGCGTTGATGAGCAGACGTATGGCTACACCTTC. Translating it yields CSVDEQTYGYTF.

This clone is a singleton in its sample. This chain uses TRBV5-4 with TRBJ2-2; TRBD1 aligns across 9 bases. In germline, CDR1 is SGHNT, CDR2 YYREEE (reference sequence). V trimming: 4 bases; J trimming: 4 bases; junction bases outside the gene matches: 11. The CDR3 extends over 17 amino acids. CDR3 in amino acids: CASSRMRGQGVTGELFF. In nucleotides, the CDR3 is TGTGCCAGCAGCCGGATGAGGGGACAGGGCGTCACCGGGGAGCTGTTTTTT.

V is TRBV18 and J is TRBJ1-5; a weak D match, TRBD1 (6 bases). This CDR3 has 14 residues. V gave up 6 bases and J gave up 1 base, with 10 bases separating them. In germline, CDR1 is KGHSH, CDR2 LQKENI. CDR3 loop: CASSLTGSNQPQHF. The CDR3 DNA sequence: TGTGCCAGCTCCCTTACAGGGAGCAATCAGCCCCAGCATTTT.